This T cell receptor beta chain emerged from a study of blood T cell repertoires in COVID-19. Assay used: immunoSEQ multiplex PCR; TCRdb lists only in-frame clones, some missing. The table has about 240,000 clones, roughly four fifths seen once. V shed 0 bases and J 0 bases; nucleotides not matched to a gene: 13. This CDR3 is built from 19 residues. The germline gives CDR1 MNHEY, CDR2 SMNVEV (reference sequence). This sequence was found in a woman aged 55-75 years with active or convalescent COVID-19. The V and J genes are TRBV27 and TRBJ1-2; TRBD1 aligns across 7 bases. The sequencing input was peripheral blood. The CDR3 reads CASSLSTGTTSGANYGYTF. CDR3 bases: TGTGCCAGCAGTTTATCGACAGGGACAACTTCGGGGGCTAACTATGGCTACACCTTC.